One sample yielded the 3 T cell receptor beta chains listed below, sequenced in a study of graft-versus-host responses after intestinal transplantation. Only in-frame clones appear in the TCRdb table, and some are missing; sequencing was by immunoSEQ multiplex PCR. This table holds 90,000 to 130,000 clones, around 93% found once. Which antigens these TCRs recognize remains unknown. The sample in question was unstimulated CD8+ T cells sorted from spleen or lymph node cells, obtained before intestinal transplant. These receptors all come from a human donor who received an intestinal transplant.

V usage is TRBV5-1 and J usage is TRBJ2-3; TRBD2 aligns across 9 bases. Germline V CDR1 and CDR2: SGHRS, YFSETQ. CDR3 length equals 18 residues. J gave up 0 bases and V 0 bases, and 8 bases lay outside the gene matches. Here the CDR3 DNA reads TGCGCCAGCAGCTTGGCACTAGCGGGCACGTCTAGCACAGATACGCAGTATTTT. It specifies CASSLALAGTSSTDTQYF.

J is TRBJ2-2 and V is TRBV27; D call uncertain. Germline V gene sequence: CDR1 MNHEY, CDR2 SMNVEV (reference sequence). Trimming took 5 bases from V and 0 from J, leaving 7 bases between them. The CDR3 is 14 residues long. The CDR3 DNA follows: TGTGCCAGCAGTCCGGCAACGAACACCGGGGAGCTGTTTTTT. As protein: CASSPATNTGELFF.

This rearrangement joins TRBV5-4 to TRBJ2-3; 9 bases agree with TRBD2. The V gene's germline CDR1 is SGHNT and CDR2 YYREEE (reference sequence). V lost 4 bases and J lost 3; bases outside the gene matches: 6. The CDR3 consists of 15 residues. This CDR3 is CASSHSGRRTDTQYF. The CDR3 DNA reads TGTGCCAGCAGCCATAGCGGGAGAAGAACAGATACGCAGTATTTT.